The 3 T cell receptor beta chains in this list originate from one sample, sequenced in a study of blood T cell repertoires in COVID-19 (dated by TCRdb to 2018 to 2021). Library method: the immunoSEQ multiplex PCR assay. The table was pulled from immuneACCESS by TCRdb, which kept in-frame rearrangements only. Such tables lose some clones; where checked, under half of the loss comes from unresolved V genes, and the rest has no known cause. A total of roughly 400,000 clones appear in this sample, 70% to 90% of them only once. Of the sample, 1.4% to 1.5% is held by the ten largest clones. Material: PBMCs or T cells enriched from blood (not recorded which). All receptors derive from a woman under 30 who had been exposed to COVID-19.

This chain joins TRBV10-3 and TRBJ2-5, with a weak D call TRBD2 (6 bases). V was trimmed by 8 bases and J by 3 bases, leaving 10 bases between them. This CDR3 has 12 amino acids. Germline lookup yields CDR1 ENHRY and CDR2 SYGVKD. The CDR3 DNA is TGTGCCATCGGGGGGACCAAAGAGACCCAGTACTTC. Residues: CAIGGTKETQYF.

The CDR3 protein is CASSRGQNNEKLFF. DNA of the CDR3: TGTGCCAGCAGCCGGGGACAGAATAATGAAAAACTGTTTTTT. The genes are TRBV6-5 and TRBJ1-4, with 7 bases aligning to TRBD1. Unmatched junction bases numbered 5, after V lost 6 bases and J lost 4 bases. This CDR3 comprises 14 residues. Germline V gives CDR1 MNHEY, CDR2 SVGAGI.

This rearrangement joins TRBV3-1 (or the pseudogene TRBV3-2) to TRBJ2-7, with D possibly being TRBD1 (6 bases). Germline V CDR1 and CDR2: LGHDT, YNNKEL (reference sequence). The ends were cut back, 4 bases at V and 3 bases at J, with 13 bases in the middle. This CDR3 has 14 residues. CDR3 nucleotides: TGTGCCAGCAGCCTCTGGACAGAATACTACGAGCAGTACTTC. Translation: CASSLWTEYYEQYF.